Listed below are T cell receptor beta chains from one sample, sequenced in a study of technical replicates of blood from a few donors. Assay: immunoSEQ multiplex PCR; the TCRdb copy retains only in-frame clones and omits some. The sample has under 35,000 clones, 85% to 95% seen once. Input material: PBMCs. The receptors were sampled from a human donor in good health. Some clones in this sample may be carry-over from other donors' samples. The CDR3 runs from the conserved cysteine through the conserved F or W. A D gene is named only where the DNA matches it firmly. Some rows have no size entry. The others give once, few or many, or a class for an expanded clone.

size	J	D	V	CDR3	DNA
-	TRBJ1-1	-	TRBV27	CASSFNSYTEAFF	TGTGCCAGCAGTTTCAACAGCTACACTGAAGCTTTCTTT
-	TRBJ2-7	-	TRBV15	CATSRDEAAEQYF	TGTGCCACCAGCAGAGATGAGGCTGCCGAGCAGTACTTC
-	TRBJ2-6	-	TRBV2	CASTRSSGANVLTF	TGTGCCAGCACGCGGAGCTCTGGGGCCAACGTCCTGACTTTC
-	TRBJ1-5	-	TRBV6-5	CASKLQGSNQPQHF	TGTGCCAGCAAACTCCAGGGTTCCAATCAGCCCCAGCATTTT
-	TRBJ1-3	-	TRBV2	CASSEARVSGNTIYF	TGTGCCAGCAGTGAAGCGCGGGTCTCTGGAAACACCATATATTTT
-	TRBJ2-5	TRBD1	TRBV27	CASRKGQGTETQYF	TGTGCCAGCAGGAAGGGACAGGGGACCGAGACCCAGTACTTC
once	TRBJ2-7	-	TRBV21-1	CASSKRQTGPGEQYF	TGTGCCAGCAGCAAAAGGCAGACAGGGCCCGGGGAGCAGTACTTC
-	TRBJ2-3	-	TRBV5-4	CASSLGEPTDTQYF	TGTGCCAGCAGCTTGGGAGAGCCCACAGATACGCAGTATTTT
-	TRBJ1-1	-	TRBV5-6	CASSTYDRPNTEAFF	TGTGCCAGCAGCACCTATGACAGGCCGAACACTGAAGCTTTCTTT
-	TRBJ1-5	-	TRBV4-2	CASSQGQFSNQPQHF	TGTGCCAGCAGCCAAGGACAGTTTAGCAATCAGCCCCAGCATTTT
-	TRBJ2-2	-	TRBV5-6	CASSFGQGTFTSGELFF	TGTGCCAGCAGCTTTGGCCAGGGCACGTTTACCTCCGGGGAGCTGTTTTTT
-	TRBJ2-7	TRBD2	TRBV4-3	CASSQADGGTYEQYF	TGCGCCAGCAGCCAAGCTGACGGGGGGACCTACGAGCAGTACTTC
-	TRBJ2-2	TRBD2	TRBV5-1	CASSSGSGSVSTGELFF	TGCGCCAGCAGCTCGGGTAGCGGGAGTGTTAGCACCGGGGAGCTGTTTTTT